This T cell receptor beta chain was found in a study of cytomegalovirus exposure and HLA in healthy donors. Trimming pared 4 bases from V and 5 bases from J, leaving 15 bases between. The CDR3 covers 15 residues. CDR1 and CDR2 (germline): MNHNS, SASEGT. Notes on this clone: Its target is not known.

Overall study findings and caveats: Reportedly, fewer N-insertions than the roughly 690-donor mean appeared in an Asian-associated ancestry cluster in a later analysis. The authors later found HLA-associated TCR beta chains more clonally expanded than equally common others.

The study ran its PCR with 60 Vbeta and 13 Jbeta primers. Profiling relied on immunoSEQ multiplex PCR, and the TCRdb table lists in-frame clones only, not all of them. Of about 160,000 clones in the sample, under 85% were seen once. The sequence was obtained from a woman aged 30 to 39 in good health and CMV-seronegative. The genes are TRBV6-1 and TRBJ1-5, with D uncertain. The sample comprised PBMCs. DNA for the CDR3: TGTGCCAGCAGTGTAGCCTACTACCAAGATCAGCCCCAGCATTTT. As protein: CASSVAYYQDQPQHF.